This T cell receptor beta chain was captured by sequencing in a study of blood T cell repertoires in COVID-19. Study as a whole: PBMCs, B-cell-depleted T cells, or T cells were the source of the cDNA or gDNA that made up the material.

Assay used: immunoSEQ multiplex PCR; TCRdb lists only in-frame clones, some missing. The sample has under 200,000 clones; roughly 90% are singletons. This CDR3 region has 17 residues. Trimming stripped 4 bases from V and 6 bases from J, with 24 bases between. Germline V CDR1 and CDR2: SGHRS, YFSETQ. The study counted Cohort 3 donors as recovered given two negative PCRs, clearance, or symptom resolution. Material: PBMCs or T cells enriched from blood (not recorded which). The source is a woman in her late teens or twenties who had recovered from COVID-19. The chain employs TRBV5-1 and TRBJ2-3; D is undetermined. In DNA, the CDR3 is TGCGCCAGCAGCCCGGGTGGCCAGACCACCTCCGGCGATACGCAGTATTTT. This translates into CASSPGGQTTSGDTQYF.